This section outlines one T cell receptor (beta chain) sequence together with its context. Germline loops: CDR1 MGHDK, CDR2 SYGVNS. CDR3 length: 12 amino acids. Trimming cost V 8 bases and J 2 bases, with 9 bases left between them. In the original processing: Estimates of nucleated cell counts were drawn from the amplification of reference gene primers. Clones were sequenced by immunoSEQ multiplex PCR, and TCRdb holds only the in-frame ones, with some missing. From that table come the V and J calls and clone size; the DNA was used to work out D and trimming. The data contain a few hundred thousand clones, about 83% of them singletons. These data belong to a study of blood T cell repertoires in COVID-19. In the study overall: Acute-phase and convalescent COVID-19 samples originated in the United States, Italy and Spain. Nucleic acid was either cDNA or gDNA, and it came from T cells, B-cell-depleted T cells, or PBMCs.

This chain joins TRBV25-1 and TRBJ1-2; tentatively, D is TRBD1 (5 bases). The sequence was collected from an older man with acute or convalescent COVID-19. Sequencing was performed on peripheral blood. The CDR3 here is CASLGLNYGYTF. CDR3 sequence (DNA): TGTGCCAGCTTGGGACTAAACTATGGCTACACCTTC.